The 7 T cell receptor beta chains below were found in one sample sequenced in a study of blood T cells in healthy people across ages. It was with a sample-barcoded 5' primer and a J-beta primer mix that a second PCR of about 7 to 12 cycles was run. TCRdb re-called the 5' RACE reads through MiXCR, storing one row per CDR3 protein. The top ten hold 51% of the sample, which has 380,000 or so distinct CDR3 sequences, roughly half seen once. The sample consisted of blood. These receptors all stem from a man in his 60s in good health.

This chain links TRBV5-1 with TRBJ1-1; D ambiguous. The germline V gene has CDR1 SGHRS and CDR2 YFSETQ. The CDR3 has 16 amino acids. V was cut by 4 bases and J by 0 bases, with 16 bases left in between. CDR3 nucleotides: TGCGCCAGCAGCATTTGGCAGCAAGGTATGAACACTGAAGCTTTCTTT. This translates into CASSIWQQGMNTEAFF.

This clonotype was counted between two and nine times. As DNA, the CDR3 is TGTGCCAGCAGTCCAGGCGGGACTGAAGCTTTCTTT. Translating gives CASSPGGTEAFF. This chain uses TRBV27 with TRBJ1-1; D is unclear. The length of the CDR3 is 12 residues. V was clipped by 5 bases and J by 5 bases, with 9 bases between them. CDR1 is MNHEY and CDR2 is SMNVEV in the germline V gene (reference sequence).

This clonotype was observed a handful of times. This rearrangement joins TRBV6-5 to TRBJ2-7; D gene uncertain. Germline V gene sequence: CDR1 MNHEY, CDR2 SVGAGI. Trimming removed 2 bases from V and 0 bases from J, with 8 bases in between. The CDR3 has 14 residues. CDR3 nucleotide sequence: TGTGCCAGCAGTTACGGGCTCGGCTCCTACGAGCAGTACTTC. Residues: CASSYGLGSYEQYF.

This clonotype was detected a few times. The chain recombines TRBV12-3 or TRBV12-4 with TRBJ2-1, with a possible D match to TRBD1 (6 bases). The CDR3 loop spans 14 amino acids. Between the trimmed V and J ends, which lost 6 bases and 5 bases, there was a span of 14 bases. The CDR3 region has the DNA TGTGCCAGCAGCATCGACAGGAGGAACAATGAGCAGTTCTTC. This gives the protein CASSIDRRNNEQFF.

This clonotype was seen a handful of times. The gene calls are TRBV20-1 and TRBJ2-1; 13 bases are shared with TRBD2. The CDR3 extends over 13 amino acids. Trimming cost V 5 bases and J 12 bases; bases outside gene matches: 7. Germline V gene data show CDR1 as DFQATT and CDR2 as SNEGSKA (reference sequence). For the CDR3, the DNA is TGCAGTGCTGGCGGACTAGCGGGAGATATGCAGTTCTTC. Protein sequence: CSAGGLAGDMQFF.

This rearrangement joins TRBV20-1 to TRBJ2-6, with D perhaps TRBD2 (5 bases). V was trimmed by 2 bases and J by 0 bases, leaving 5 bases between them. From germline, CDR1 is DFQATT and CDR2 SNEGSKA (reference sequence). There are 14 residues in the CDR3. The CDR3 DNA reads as TGCAGTGCTAGACGGGACTCTGGGGCCAACGTCCTGACTTTC. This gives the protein CSARRDSGANVLTF.

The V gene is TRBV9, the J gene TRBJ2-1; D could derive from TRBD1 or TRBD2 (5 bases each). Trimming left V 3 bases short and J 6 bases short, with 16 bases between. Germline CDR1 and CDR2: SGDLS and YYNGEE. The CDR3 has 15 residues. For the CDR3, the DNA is TGTGCCAGCAGCGCGCCTAGAGGGGTGGGCAATGAGCAGTTCTTC. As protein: CASSAPRGVGNEQFF.